This is a list of T cell receptor beta chains from one sample in a study of T cell responses to AZD1222 COVID-19 vaccine. Repertoires were generated with immunoSEQ multiplex PCR, while TCRdb's copy carries only in-frame clones and drops some. This sample carries 210,000 or so clones, about 93% of them seen once, and the ten largest clones take 0.9% to 1.1%. Sequences were derived from peripheral blood, sampled on day 0 of MenACWY control vaccination. Receptor source: an adult in good health. Each CDR3 is given with its conserved first and last residue. The D gene is left open where the match is weak. Rows give clone size only sometimes, using once, few, many, or a class for an expanded clone.

V	J	D	size	CDR3	DNA
TRBV2	TRBJ2-2	TRBD2	-	CASTGGPSLNTGELFF	TGTGCCAGCACGGGGGGGCCCTCCCTGAACACCGGGGAGCTGTTTTTT
TRBV6-5	TRBJ2-2	-	-	CASSPTANTGELFF	TGTGCCAGCAGCCCGACAGCGAACACCGGGGAGCTGTTTTTT
TRBV9	TRBJ2-2	-	once	CASSVGRQGQTGELFF	TGTGCCAGCAGCGTAGGCCGGCAGGGTCAAACCGGGGAGCTGTTTTTT
TRBV9	TRBJ1-6	-	-	CASSSIRYNSPLHF	TGTGCCAGCAGCTCCATCCGGTATAATTCACCCCTCCACTTT
TRBV7-9	TRBJ2-7	-	-	CASSGANSYEQYF	TGTGCCAGCAGTGGCGCCAACTCCTACGAGCAGTACTTC
TRBV6-5	TRBJ1-4	-	-	CASRRNQGEKLFF	TGTGCCAGCAGGCGGAATCAGGGTGAAAAACTGTTTTTT
TRBV5-1	TRBJ1-4	TRBD1	-	CASSVTGATNEKLFF	TGCGCCAGCAGCGTGACAGGGGCAACTAATGAAAAACTGTTTTTT
TRBV10-1	TRBJ2-1	TRBD2	-	CASRGGLADSYNEQFF	TGCGCCAGCAGGGGGGGACTAGCGGACTCCTACAATGAGCAGTTCTTC
TRBV24-1	TRBJ1-2	-	-	CATSDANFYGYTF	TGTGCCACCAGTGATGCCAATTTCTATGGCTACACCTTC
TRBV6-5	TRBJ2-7	-	once	CASTPLRSASYEQYF	TGTGCCAGCACCCCGCTCCGGTCTGCCTCCTACGAGCAGTACTTC
TRBV18	TRBJ2-3	-	-	CASSPPGLGITDTQYF	TGTGCCAGCTCACCACCGGGACTGGGGATCACAGATACGCAGTATTTT
TRBV7-6	TRBJ2-5	TRBD2	-	CASSIGLAGVGETQYF	TGTGCCAGCAGCATAGGACTAGCGGGGGTTGGAGAGACCCAGTACTTC
TRBV6-1	TRBJ1-1	TRBD1	-	CASSERGRGRGAFF	TGTGCCAGCAGTGAAAGGGGCAGGGGGCGGGGAGCTTTCTTT
TRBV19	TRBJ2-3	-	-	CASSRAGPGGTDTQYF	TGTGCCAGTAGTAGGGCGGGCCCAGGGGGCACAGATACGCAGTATTTT
TRBV2	TRBJ1-5	-	-	CASSEYSNQPQHF	TGTGCCAGCAGTGAATATAGCAATCAGCCCCAGCATTTT
TRBV6-5	TRBJ1-1	TRBD1	once	CASRGEGATEAFF	TGTGCCAGCAGGGGGGAGGGGGCCACTGAAGCTTTCTTT
TRBV3-1/TRBV3-2	TRBJ1-6	-	-	CASSQGGPLHF	TGTGCCAGCAGCCAGGGGGGACCCCTCCACTTT
TRBV18	TRBJ1-1	-	-	CASSPGTVNTEAFF	TGTGCCAGCTCCCCCGGGACGGTGAACACTGAAGCTTTCTTT
TRBV2	TRBJ1-6	-	-	CASRGRENSPLHF	TGTGCCAGCAGGGGGAGGGAAAATTCACCCCTCCACTTT
TRBV7-2	TRBJ2-7	-	-	CASSSPEGYYEQYF	TGTGCCAGCAGCTCGCCGGAGGGGTACTACGAGCAGTACTTC
TRBV7-2	TRBJ1-1	TRBD1	once	CASSLTGVAEAFF	TGTGCCAGCAGCCTCACAGGGGTCGCTGAAGCTTTCTTT
TRBV14	TRBJ1-1	TRBD1	-	CASSQDQGAVAFF	TGTGCCAGCAGCCAAGACCAGGGGGCCGTTGCTTTCTTT
TRBV6-6	TRBJ1-2	-	-	CASKTPQGPAYGYTF	TGTGCCAGCAAAACCCCCCAGGGGCCGGCTTATGGCTACACCTTC
TRBV5-1	TRBJ1-1	-	-	CASSLVGGIGDEAFF	TGCGCCAGCAGCTTGGTAGGGGGTATAGGCGATGAAGCTTTCTTT
TRBV3-1/TRBV3-2	TRBJ2-2	-	once	CASSLPGRSGELFF	TGTGCCAGCAGCCTCCCCGGACGTTCCGGGGAGCTGTTTTTT
TRBV6-5	TRBJ1-2	TRBD1	-	CASTEGQGTQSYTF	TGTGCCAGCACCGAGGGACAGGGCACCCAGAGCTACACCTTC
TRBV7-8	TRBJ1-6	-	-	CASRLGGEHSPLHF	TGTGCCAGCAGACTTGGGGGGGAGCATTCACCCCTCCACTTT
TRBV10-1	TRBJ1-1	-	-	CASSGRGNTEAFF	TGCGCCAGCAGTGGACGGGGGAACACTGAAGCTTTCTTT
TRBV12-5	TRBJ1-2	-	-	CASGQGNNYGYTF	TGTGCTAGTGGCCAGGGTAATAACTATGGCTACACCTTC
TRBV7-9	TRBJ1-4	-	-	CASSFAPRQSDEKLFF	TGTGCCAGCAGCTTTGCCCCCCGCCAATCGGATGAAAAACTGTTTTTT
TRBV15	TRBJ1-2	-	-	CATSRGDGANYGYTF	TGTGCCACCAGCAGAGGCGACGGAGCTAACTATGGCTACACCTTC
TRBV7-9	TRBJ1-1	-	-	CASSLAGGRAEAFF	TGTGCCAGCAGCTTAGCTGGAGGGAGGGCTGAAGCTTTCTTT
TRBV4-1	TRBJ1-4	-	-	CASSQDVPGQPLVKLFF	TGCGCCAGCAGCCAGGATGTCCCGGGACAACCGCTGGTGAAACTGTTTTTT
TRBV7-2	TRBJ1-2	-	-	CASSRDSYGYTF	TGTGCCAGCAGCCGTGACAGTTATGGCTACACCTTC
TRBV10-1	TRBJ1-6	TRBD1	once	CASRDRGYYNSPLHF	TGCGCCAGCCGGGACAGGGGGTACTATAATTCACCCCTCCACTTT
TRBV5-6	TRBJ2-1	-	few	CASSSGGYNEQFF	TGTGCCAGCAGCTCCGGGGGCTACAATGAGCAGTTCTTC
TRBV7-9	TRBJ1-4	-	-	CASSLGQGNEKLFF	TGTGCCAGCAGCTTAGGTCAGGGAAACGAAAAACTGTTTTTT
TRBV19	TRBJ1-2	-	-	CASSHSPTYGYTF	TGTGCCAGTAGTCACAGCCCTACCTATGGCTACACCTTC
TRBV30	TRBJ1-1	-	-	CAWSVNLNTEAFF	TGTGCCTGGAGTGTAAATCTGAACACTGAAGCTTTCTTT
TRBV15	TRBJ1-5	-	once	CATSRDTPTGAQPQHF	TGTGCCACCAGCAGAGATACCCCGACCGGTGCTCAGCCCCAGCATTTT
TRBV7-2	TRBJ1-1	TRBD1	-	CASSWDRGNTEAFF	TGTGCCAGCAGTTGGGACAGGGGAAACACTGAAGCTTTCTTT
TRBV27	TRBJ1-5	TRBD1	-	CASSPDRVEQPQHF	TGTGCCAGCAGCCCGGACAGGGTTGAGCAGCCCCAGCATTTT
TRBV12-3/TRBV12-4	TRBJ1-1	-	many	CASSYYPGTEAFF	TGTGCCAGCAGCTATTATCCCGGCACTGAAGCTTTCTTT
TRBV27	TRBJ1-6	TRBD1	once	CASSPGTGGADNSPLHF	TGTGCCAGCAGTCCCGGGACAGGGGGCGCGGATAATTCACCCCTCCACTTT
TRBV6-5	TRBJ1-1	-	-	CASSYSGWTEAFF	TGTGCCAGCAGTTACTCGGGGTGGACTGAAGCTTTCTTT
TRBV7-8	TRBJ1-2	TRBD1	-	CASSRQGYGYTF	TGTGCCAGCAGCCGACAGGGGTATGGCTACACCTTC
TRBV18	TRBJ1-1	-	-	CASSPPRAQVPEAFF	TGTGCCAGCTCACCACCCCGGGCACAGGTCCCTGAAGCTTTCTTT
TRBV10-2	TRBJ1-1	-	-	CASTGDTEAFF	TGCGCCAGCACCGGGGACACTGAAGCTTTCTTT
TRBV7-2	TRBJ1-1	-	-	CASSQRYGSTEAFF	TGTGCCAGCAGCCAACGGTACGGTTCGACTGAAGCTTTCTTT
TRBV30	TRBJ1-1	TRBD1	once	CAWAGQGVTEAFF	TGTGCCTGGGCGGGCCAGGGGGTCACTGAAGCTTTCTTT
TRBV7-2	TRBJ1-1	-	once	CASSLGGRNTEAFF	TGTGCCAGCAGCTTAGGTGGCAGGAACACTGAAGCTTTCTTT
TRBV19	TRBJ1-2	-	-	CASSIDGSYGYTF	TGTGCCAGTAGTATCGATGGATCTTATGGCTACACCTTC